This entry lists 9 T cell receptor beta chains sequenced from one sample in a study of early T cells in non-severe SARS-CoV-2 infection. One entry per CDR3 protein results from TCRdb running MiXCR on the 5' RACE reads. The data hold some 80,000 distinct CDR3 sequences, with roughly 4.7% observed a single time. The specimen was whole blood, collected at baseline. These receptors came from an adult who was a healthcare worker with PCR-confirmed SARS-CoV-2 infection or an uninfected control (not recorded which).

This clonotype was recorded a few times. The J gene is TRBJ2-2, the V gene TRBV6-4; TRBD1 matches at 9 bases. The CDR3 is made up of 22 amino acids. J lost 13 bases, V lost 0 bases, and 30 bases had no gene match. Per germline, CDR1 MRHNA and CDR2 SNTAGT. DNA for the CDR3: TGTGCCAGCAGTGACTCAGATAGGGGGACAGGGCCACATAACCGACCTGACGAAAGGCTGTTTTTT. This codes for CASSDSDRGTGPHNRPDERLFF.

This clonotype is judged medium-sized. The genes are TRBV20-1 and TRBJ1-1; D remains ambiguous. The CDR3 is 13 residues long. Looked up from germline, CDR1 is DFQATT and CDR2 is SNEGSKA (reference sequence). In DNA, the CDR3 is TGCCTCGCTATAGGCAGGCAGGACACTGAAGCTTTCTTT. Amino acid sequence: CLAIGRQDTEAFF.

This clonotype occurred many times. This chain links TRBV7-9 with TRBJ2-7, with 9 bases identical to TRBD2. The CDR3 has 14 amino acids. Germline V lookup: CDR1 SEHNR, CDR2 FQNEAQ (reference sequence). With V trimmed by 5 bases and J by 4 bases, 6 bases remained unmatched. CDR3 sequence reads: CASSPPAGGYEQYF. DNA for the CDR3: TGTGCCAGCAGCCCACCCGCGGGAGGGTACGAGCAGTACTTC.

This clonotype was detected only a few times. This chain links TRBV20-1 with TRBJ1-1; D might be TRBD1 (6 bases). V gave up 5 bases and J gave up 1 base, with 11 bases separating them. The CDR3 covers 13 residues. Germline values: CDR1 DFQATT, CDR2 SNEGSKA (reference sequence). The CDR3 spells CSACPRGNTEAFF. The CDR3 DNA sequence: TGCAGTGCTTGCCCCAGGGGGAACACTGAAGCTTTCTTT.

The chain has TRBV7-9 and TRBJ1-4; D is unclear. Germline CDR1 and CDR2: SEHNR and FQNEAQ (reference sequence). This CDR3 spans 12 amino acids. V lost 5 bases to trimming and J lost 13 bases, with 14 bases between them. The CDR3, as DNA: TGTGCCAGCAGCGATGAGGACTACGCACTGTTTTTT. Translation: CASSDEDYALFF.

This clonotype was picked up a small number of times. V is TRBV18 and J is TRBJ2-7; no reliable D call. The CDR3 runs to 13 residues. The germline CDR1 and CDR2 sequences are KGHSH and LQKENI. Trimming removed 2 bases from V and 3 bases from J, with 8 bases in between. CDR3 region: CASSPGNYYEQYF. The CDR3 region has the DNA TGTGCCAGCTCACCAGGCAACTACTACGAGCAGTACTTC.

This clonotype has just a few counts. This chain uses TRBV6-2 or TRBV6-3 with TRBJ2-2; the match to TRBD1 covers 8 bases. This CDR3 comprises 14 residues. The J segment lost 7 bases and the V segment lost 5 bases, leaving 6 bases of the junction unmatched. Germline V gives CDR1 MNHEY, CDR2 SVGEGT. The CDR3 DNA reads TGTGCCAGCAGTAAACGACAGGGGATCGGGGAGCTGTTTTTT. Protein product: CASSKRQGIGELFF.

This clonotype came up a few times. This chain joins TRBV7-9 and TRBJ1-3; no firm D call. Germline assignment: CDR1 SEHNR and CDR2 FQNEAQ (reference sequence). CDR3 size: 17 residues. The V end lost 5 bases, the J end lost 0 bases, and 17 bases lay between the germline ends. CDR3 sequence (DNA): TGTGCCAGCAGCCCCGGGATTTCATCTAGCTCTGGAAACACCATATATTTT. Protein: CASSPGISSSSGNTIYF.

This clonotype was detected many times. The CDR3 is CASSYAGSSGSTGELFF. The DNA of the CDR3 is TGTGCCAGCAGTTACGCCGGGAGTAGCGGGAGCACCGGGGAGCTGTTTTTT. V gene TRBV6-5 combines with J gene TRBJ2-2; 9 bases map to TRBD2. Germline V gives CDR1 MNHEY, CDR2 SVGAGI. This CDR3 has 17 residues. The trim removed 2 bases at V and 4 bases at J, leaving 8 bases unmatched.